Here is one T cell receptor beta chain with its context. Its antigen is not identified. The germline V gene has CDR1 LNHDA and CDR2 SQIVND (reference sequence). The V end was cut by 2 bases, the J end by 4 bases, with 19 bases between. This CDR3 spans 17 amino acids. This table comes from immunoSEQ multiplex PCR, and its TCRdb copy is limited to in-frame clones, with some not included. Among some 15,000 clones listed, 53% were seen once. After approximately 6 days with irradiated graft donor PBMCs, CFSE-labeled recipient PBMCs were FACS-sorted. The data were obtained in a study of Tregs in tolerant kidney transplant recipients. The wider study: Mixed chimerism was transient after nonmyeloablative marrow transplants from related graft donors. Study-wide results and caveats: Some patients' samples used different primers over time, so nucleotide sequences weren't comparable. Findings come from small patient numbers and require larger validation. The most relevant donor-specific Treg TCRbeta repertoire apparently came from expansion with activated donor B cells.

The TCR comes from a human patient who received a combined kidney and bone marrow transplant. The sequencing here drew on CD4+ T cells from blood cultured with allogeneic cells, taken before the transplant. The chain joins TRBV19 to TRBJ2-3; a possible D gene is TRBD2 (5 bases). CDR3: CASSIWFLARFPDTQYF. DNA for the CDR3: TGTGCCAGTAGTATATGGTTTCTAGCAAGGTTCCCAGATACGCAGTATTTT.